These T cell receptor beta chains were read from a single sample in a study of T cells in localized non-small cell lung cancer. Generated by immunoSEQ multiplex PCR, the TCRdb table keeps only in-frame clones and is missing some. The table includes 70,000 to 85,000 clones, around 84% detected once. The sample was peripheral blood, taken before any cancer treatment. The receptors stem from a female donor at least 60 years old with stage I lung adenocarcinoma. The CDR3 runs from the conserved cysteine through the conserved F or W. The D gene is left open where the match is weak.

cdr3_aa v_call d_call
CASRRGESGNTIYF TRBV19 NA
CASSLEGAGSYEQYF TRBV7-9 NA
CASSSGHDKLNTEAFF TRBV5-1 NA
CASSSLAGSTYNEQFF TRBV9 TRBD2
CASSLSSGSQPQHF TRBV27 NA
CATSSPYGYTF TRBV15 NA
CASSPSARGLGNSKETQYF TRBV18 NA
CASSFQRGSNYNEQFF TRBV5-4 NA
CASSRDGDQPQHF TRBV7-2 NA
CASSGDRSYEQYF TRBV10-1 TRBD1
CASSEMASGGYNEQFF TRBV6-4 TRBD2
CASSFRDRGDYGYTF TRBV5-1 TRBD1
CASSSGTSNEQFF TRBV7-2 NA
CASSTQGALREKLFF TRBV19 TRBD1
CASSKPGLRTEAFF TRBV6-5 NA
CASSSDGLARGELFF TRBV7-3 NA
CASSLRGSGEGEQFF TRBV7-9 TRBD2
CASSLEGVGTDTQYF TRBV5-4 NA
CSVSGTSGPDTQYF TRBV29-1 TRBD2
CASSEWGSTDTQYF TRBV2 NA
CATSPTGTQYF TRBV15 NA
CASREDLGTEAFF TRBV19 NA
CAISQDRGLVGAFF TRBV10-3 TRBD1
CAINTSWGLAGVLSTDTQYF TRBV10-3 TRBD2
CAMSDRAGLKTQYF TRBV5-1 TRBD1
CASSPGLVGEQYF TRBV6-5 TRBD2
CATLRGFEAYEQYF TRBV5-1 NA
CASSKGRLGSGYEQYF TRBV7-9 NA
CASRRQGAYEQYF TRBV2 TRBD1
CANQALAETQYF TRBV2 NA
CASSIGQYQPQHF TRBV19 NA
CARTSGDGTDTQYF TRBV2 TRBD2
CASSSGQGGTDTQYF TRBV7-3 TRBD1
CSAPLVKTQYF TRBV20-1 NA
CASSPIANTGELFF TRBV7-7 NA
CASSIWQGRSNEQFF TRBV19 NA